This TCR beta chain was observed in a study of blood T cell repertoires in COVID-19. For the study at large: T cells, B-cell-depleted T cells, or PBMCs provided the cDNA or gDNA that served as material.

As handled by the study authors: Estimated nucleated cell counts came from reference gene primer amplification. TCRdb's copy holds only in-frame clones and misses some; the assay was immunoSEQ multiplex PCR. V and J calls plus clone size are reproduced from that table; the DNA served to infer D and trimming. Among under 200,000 clones listed, 85% to 90% were seen once. The TCR comes from a man aged 45-60 years who had recovered from COVID-19. Sequencing input: peripheral blood.

In DNA form, the CDR3 reads TGTGCCAGCAGCCCCGGACCCTCGGGGTCACCCCTCCACTTT. Protein sequence: CASSPGPSGSPLHF. This chain joins TRBV3-1 (or the pseudogene TRBV3-2) and TRBJ1-6, with D unresolved. This CDR3 is 14 amino acids long. V lost 4 bases, J lost 10 bases, and 14 bases lay in between. Germline V lookup: CDR1 LGHDT, CDR2 YNNKEL (reference sequence).